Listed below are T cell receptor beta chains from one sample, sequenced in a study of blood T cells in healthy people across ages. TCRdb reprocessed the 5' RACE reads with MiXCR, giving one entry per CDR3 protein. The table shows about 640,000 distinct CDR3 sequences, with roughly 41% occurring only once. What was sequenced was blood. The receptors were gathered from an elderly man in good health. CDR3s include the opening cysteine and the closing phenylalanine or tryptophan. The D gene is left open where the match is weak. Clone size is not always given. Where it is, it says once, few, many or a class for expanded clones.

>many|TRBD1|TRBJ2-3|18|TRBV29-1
TGCAGCGTTGAAGACGAGATTTTACAGGGGTGGTTCACAGATACGCAGTATTTT
CSVEDEILQGWFTDTQYF
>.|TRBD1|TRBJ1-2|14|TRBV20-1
TGCAGTGCCCCCCGGAACGACAGGGCCAATGGCTACACCTTC
CSAPRNDRANGYTF
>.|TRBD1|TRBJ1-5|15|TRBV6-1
TGTGCCAGCAGGGACAGGGGGAGGGGCAATCAGCCCCAGCATTTT
CASRDRGRGNQPQHF
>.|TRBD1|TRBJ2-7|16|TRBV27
TGTGCCAGCAGTGCCCTCAAGGGGGCAGGGCCCTACGAGCAGTACTTC
CASSALKGAGPYEQYF
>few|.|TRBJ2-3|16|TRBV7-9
TGTGCCAGCAGCTTAACCGAGACCAGGAGCACAGATACGCAGTATTTT
CASSLTETRSTDTQYF
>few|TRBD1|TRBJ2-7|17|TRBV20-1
TGCAGTGCTAGAGAGGGCGGAGTACCCGCGACAGGGCGGTCCCAGTACTTC
CSAREGGVPATGRSQYF
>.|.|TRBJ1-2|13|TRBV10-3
TGTGCCACTGAACAGGGTGTATCGTCGGGCTACACCTTC
CATEQGVSSGYTF
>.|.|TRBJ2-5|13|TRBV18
TGTGCCAGCTCACAGACTGTTCAAGAGACCCAGTACTTC
CASSQTVQETQYF
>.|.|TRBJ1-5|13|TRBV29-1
TGCAGCGTTGCGGCGACCAGCAATCAGCCCCAGCATTTT
CSVAATSNQPQHF
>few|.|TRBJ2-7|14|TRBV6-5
TGTGCCAGCAGTTACTCGCGGAAGGCCCACGAGCAGTACTTC
CASSYSRKAHEQYF
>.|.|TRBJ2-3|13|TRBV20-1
TGCAGTGCTCATCAGGGATACACAGATACGCAGTATTTT
CSAHQGYTDTQYF
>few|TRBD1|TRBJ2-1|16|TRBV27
TGTGCCAGCAGTCAGAAGGACAGGGGGATCCCCAATGAGCAGTTCTTC
CASSQKDRGIPNEQFF
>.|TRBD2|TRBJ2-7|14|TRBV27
TGTACCAGCAGTCTCGGACTAGGGAACTACGAGCAGTACTTC
CTSSLGLGNYEQYF
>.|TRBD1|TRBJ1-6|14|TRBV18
TGTGCCAGCTCACCAGGGACAGGGCATTCACCCCTCCACTTT
CASSPGTGHSPLHF
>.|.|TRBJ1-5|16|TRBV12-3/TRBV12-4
TGTGCCAGCAGCCCCCCCGGGGCAGGACTCAATCGGCCCCAGCATTTT
CASSPPGAGLNRPQHF
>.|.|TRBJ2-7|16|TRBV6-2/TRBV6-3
TGTGCCAGCAGTTCCCGGGGTAGCTGGGTCTCCTACGAGCAGTACTTC
CASSSRGSWVSYEQYF
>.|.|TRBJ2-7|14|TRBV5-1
TGCGCCAGCAGCTTTGGACAGAGCACCTACGAGCAGTACTTC
CASSFGQSTYEQYF
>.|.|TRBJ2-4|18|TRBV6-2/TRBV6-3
TGTGCCAGCAGTTACCTCATCCAAGGCGGGCGAGCCAAAAACATTCAGTACTTC
CASSYLIQGGRAKNIQYF
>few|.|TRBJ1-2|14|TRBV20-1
TGCAGTGCTAGAGCCCGGGCCCTTGGGGATGGCTACACCTTC
CSARARALGDGYTF
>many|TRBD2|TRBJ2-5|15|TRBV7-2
TGTGCCAGCAGCTTAGGCCGGGAGGGCCGGAAGACCCAGTACTTC
CASSLGREGRKTQYF
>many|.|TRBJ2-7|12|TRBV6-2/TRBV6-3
TGTGCCAGCAGTTGGAGCCCTTTCGAGCAGTACTTC
CASSWSPFEQYF
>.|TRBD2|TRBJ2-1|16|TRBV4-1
TGCGCCAGCAGCCAACTCCTAGCGGGAAGGTTCAATGAGCAGTTCTTC
CASSQLLAGRFNEQFF